The rows below give T cell receptor beta chains drawn from one sample of a study of beta chain features in type 1 diabetes. The repertoire was sequenced with immunoSEQ multiplex PCR; TCRdb's copy has only in-frame clones and lacks some. The table shows about 180,000 clones, with about an eighth occurring only once. Sequenced material: central memory CD4+ T cells from blood. The receptor source for this set is a woman under 30 in good health. CDR3s include the opening cysteine and the closing phenylalanine or tryptophan. D genes are given only for firm matches. Expanded clones get a size class; other rows say once, few or many, or leave the size out.

clone size: few
V gene: TRBV7-9
J gene: TRBJ2-7
D gene: TRBD1
CDR3 DNA: TGTGCCAGCAGCTCGGGACAGGGGCGGGTCGACGAGCAGTACTTC
CDR3 protein: CASSSGQGRVDEQYF

clone size: few
V gene: TRBV18
J gene: TRBJ2-1
D gene: NA
CDR3 DNA: TGTGCCAGCTCACCCGACGGCACAGTGTCCCCGTTCTTC
CDR3 protein: CASSPDGTVSPFF

clone size: few
V gene: TRBV7-2
J gene: TRBJ1-1
D gene: NA
CDR3 DNA: TGTGCCAGCAGCCCCTCAGTTACAGGGCGTGAAGCTTTCTTT
CDR3 protein: CASSPSVTGREAFF

clone size: NA
V gene: TRBV5-1
J gene: TRBJ1-2
D gene: TRBD1
CDR3 DNA: TGCGCCAGCAGCTTGGGATCGGGACAGGGAATTGGTGGCTACACCTTC
CDR3 protein: CASSLGSGQGIGGYTF

clone size: many
V gene: TRBV5-4
J gene: TRBJ2-5
D gene: TRBD2
CDR3 DNA: TGTGCCAGCAGCTTGCCAAGCGGGAGGGGTGAGACCCAGTACTTC
CDR3 protein: CASSLPSGRGETQYF

clone size: NA
V gene: TRBV4-3
J gene: TRBJ2-3
D gene: NA
CDR3 DNA: TGCGCCAGCAGCCAAGATCGGAGGATCACAGATACGCAGTATTTT
CDR3 protein: CASSQDRRITDTQYF

clone size: few
V gene: TRBV19
J gene: TRBJ2-1
D gene: TRBD2
CDR3 DNA: TGTGCCAGTAGTATGGCTAGCGGTCGATACAATGAGCAGTTCTTC
CDR3 protein: CASSMASGRYNEQFF

clone size: few
V gene: TRBV9
J gene: TRBJ2-1
D gene: NA
CDR3 DNA: TGTGCCAGCAGCGTAGTCTCGGTCTCTTACAATGAGCAGTTCTTC
CDR3 protein: CASSVVSVSYNEQFF

clone size: few
V gene: TRBV19
J gene: TRBJ2-6
D gene: NA
CDR3 DNA: TGTGCCAGTACCCCTGGAGGAACTGGGGCCAACGTCCTGACTTTC
CDR3 protein: CASTPGGTGANVLTF

clone size: NA
V gene: TRBV30
J gene: TRBJ2-7
D gene: TRBD2
CDR3 DNA: TGTGCCTGGAGTGTCGCCACTAGCGGGAGCCTGCCCCAGTACTTC
CDR3 protein: CAWSVATSGSLPQYF

clone size: few
V gene: TRBV25-1
J gene: TRBJ2-7
D gene: NA
CDR3 DNA: TGTGCCAGCAGAGAGACAGCCTCCTACGAGCAGTACTTC
CDR3 protein: CASRETASYEQYF

clone size: few
V gene: TRBV29-1
J gene: TRBJ2-1
D gene: TRBD1
CDR3 DNA: TGCAGCGTTGGGGGCGACAGGGGGCGATCCTACAATGAGCAGTTCTTC
CDR3 protein: CSVGGDRGRSYNEQFF

clone size: few
V gene: TRBV11-2
J gene: TRBJ1-2
D gene: NA
CDR3 DNA: TGTGCCAGCAGCCGAAGTAATCAAAGGCCCCCGGGCTATGGCTACACCTTC
CDR3 protein: CASSRSNQRPPGYGYTF

clone size: few
V gene: TRBV29-1
J gene: TRBJ1-2
D gene: NA
CDR3 DNA: TGCAGCGTTGACCGGGACACCGCTTATGGCTACACCTTC
CDR3 protein: CSVDRDTAYGYTF

clone size: few
V gene: TRBV11-3
J gene: TRBJ2-5
D gene: NA
CDR3 DNA: TGTGCCAGCAGCTTCCAGCGGGAAGAGACCCAGTACTTC
CDR3 protein: CASSFQREETQYF

clone size: few
V gene: TRBV29-1
J gene: TRBJ1-4
D gene: NA
CDR3 DNA: TGCAGCGCAGGACGGGCGGGGATGCAAAAACTGTTTTTT
CDR3 protein: CSAGRAGMQKLFF

clone size: NA
V gene: TRBV6-1
J gene: TRBJ2-7
D gene: NA
CDR3 DNA: TGTGCCACCAGCCGGGACTCCGACTACGAGCAGTACTTC
CDR3 protein: CATSRDSDYEQYF

clone size: many
V gene: TRBV4-2
J gene: TRBJ2-3
D gene: NA
CDR3 DNA: TGTGCCAGCAGCCCCCACAGGGACTACACAGATACGCAGTATTTT
CDR3 protein: CASSPHRDYTDTQYF

clone size: few
V gene: TRBV18
J gene: TRBJ2-1
D gene: TRBD1
CDR3 DNA: TGTGCCAGCTCACCAAGGGGGCAAGGAGAGCAGTTCTTC
CDR3 protein: CASSPRGQGEQFF

clone size: few
V gene: TRBV28
J gene: TRBJ1-2
D gene: NA
CDR3 DNA: TGTGCCAGCAGTTTATCAGCAGGGCAGCAAGGCTACACCTTC
CDR3 protein: CASSLSAGQQGYTF

clone size: NA
V gene: TRBV18
J gene: TRBJ2-3
D gene: NA
CDR3 DNA: TGTGCCAGCTCACCACGCGCGGTTCAGCTGAGCACAGATACGCAGTATTTT
CDR3 protein: CASSPRAVQLSTDTQYF

clone size: few
V gene: TRBV5-1
J gene: TRBJ2-3
D gene: NA
CDR3 DNA: TGCGCCAGCAGCTTCTACAGCAGAGCCAGCACAGATACGCAGTATTTT
CDR3 protein: CASSFYSRASTDTQYF

clone size: few
V gene: TRBV25-1
J gene: TRBJ2-1
D gene: NA
CDR3 DNA: TGTGCCAGCAGTCAGGACAGCGGCTCCTACAATGAGCAGTTCTTC
CDR3 protein: CASSQDSGSYNEQFF

clone size: many
V gene: TRBV30
J gene: TRBJ1-3
D gene: NA
CDR3 DNA: TGTGCCTGGGTCAACTCTGGAAACACCATATATTTT
CDR3 protein: CAWVNSGNTIYF

clone size: once
V gene: TRBV11-3
J gene: TRBJ1-1
D gene: NA
CDR3 DNA: TGTGCCAGCAGCTTCCAGGTAAACACTGAAGCTTTCTTT
CDR3 protein: CASSFQVNTEAFF

clone size: few
V gene: TRBV18
J gene: TRBJ2-7
D gene: NA
CDR3 DNA: TGTGCCAGCTCACCACAGGGGTCTTCCTACGAGCAGTACTTC
CDR3 protein: CASSPQGSSYEQYF

clone size: few
V gene: TRBV11-3
J gene: TRBJ2-3
D gene: TRBD2
CDR3 DNA: TGTGCCAGCAGCTTAAGCCGAGCGGGAGCCGGGTATACGCAGTATTTT
CDR3 protein: CASSLSRAGAGYTQYF

clone size: few
V gene: TRBV6-6
J gene: TRBJ2-1
D gene: TRBD2
CDR3 DNA: TGTGCCACCGACCCGCGGGAGGGCCCCAATGAGCAGTTCTTC
CDR3 protein: CATDPREGPNEQFF

clone size: NA
V gene: TRBV18
J gene: TRBJ1-3
D gene: TRBD1
CDR3 DNA: TGTGCCAGCTCACCACCGGGACAGGGGTTTGGAAACACCATATATTTT
CDR3 protein: CASSPPGQGFGNTIYF

clone size: few
V gene: TRBV30
J gene: TRBJ1-1
D gene: NA
CDR3 DNA: TGTGCCTGGATGGACAGTACTCTACTTGAAGCTTTCTTT
CDR3 protein: CAWMDSTLLEAFF

clone size: few
V gene: TRBV18
J gene: TRBJ1-2
D gene: TRBD1
CDR3 DNA: TGTGCCAGCTCACCAGCGACAGGGAATGGCTACACCTTC
CDR3 protein: CASSPATGNGYTF

clone size: NA
V gene: TRBV10-3
J gene: TRBJ2-2
D gene: NA
CDR3 DNA: TGTGCCATCAGTGAGTCTCAGGTCACCGGGGAGCTGTTTTTT
CDR3 protein: CAISESQVTGELFF

clone size: NA
V gene: TRBV6-5
J gene: TRBJ1-1
D gene: TRBD1
CDR3 DNA: TGTGCCAGCAGCACCGGACAGGGGGCAGGTGAAGCTTTCTTT
CDR3 protein: CASSTGQGAGEAFF

clone size: few
V gene: TRBV28
J gene: TRBJ2-4
D gene: NA
CDR3 DNA: TGTGCCACCGGGACTGCTGTTAACATTCAGTACTTC
CDR3 protein: CATGTAVNIQYF

clone size: medium-sized
V gene: TRBV29-1
J gene: TRBJ1-3
D gene: NA
CDR3 DNA: TGCAGCGTTGATCCAGGGTGGGGAAACACCATATATTTT
CDR3 protein: CSVDPGWGNTIYF

clone size: NA
V gene: TRBV10-3
J gene: TRBJ2-5
D gene: NA
CDR3 DNA: TGTGCCATCAGTGGTCTCGAAGAGACCCAGTACTTC
CDR3 protein: CAISGLEETQYF

clone size: few
V gene: TRBV10-3
J gene: TRBJ2-1
D gene: TRBD1
CDR3 DNA: TGTGCCATCAGTGGCGACCGGGACAGGGAACGCAATGAGCAGTTCTTC
CDR3 protein: CAISGDRDRERNEQFF

clone size: few
V gene: TRBV29-1
J gene: TRBJ2-3
D gene: TRBD1
CDR3 DNA: TGCAGCGCCGGGGCCGGGACAGAGACCTCAGATACGCAGTATTTT
CDR3 protein: CSAGAGTETSDTQYF

clone size: NA
V gene: TRBV7-8
J gene: TRBJ1-2
D gene: NA
CDR3 DNA: TGTGCCAGCAGCTTAGGTCAGAAGTATGGCTACACCTTC
CDR3 protein: CASSLGQKYGYTF